These 22 T cell receptor beta chains came from one sample sequenced in a study of CD8+ T cells in alopecia areata listed by TCRdb under 2018. The treatment or condition label, as the study defines it: oral pan-JAK inhibitor, 5-10 mg twice daily. Preparation of the library involved the immunoSEQ multiplex PCR assay. For TCR sequencing, RNA was extracted from every sample and reverse transcribed into cDNA to serve as template. Not all clones reach the TCRdb copy of this immuneACCESS table, which keeps in-frame sequences only. Checked studies attribute under half of the gap to unresolved V genes and leave the rest unexplained. The sample has 160,000 or so clones on record, 58% of them singletons. In total, the top ten clones hold 16% of the sample. The sample in question was CD4+ T cells sorted from blood, obtained at approximately week 56, from a patient treated with tofacitinib. Receptors were obtained from a human donor with alopecia areata.

The chain employs TRBV29-1 and TRBJ1-1; 8 bases align to TRBD1. CDR1 and CDR2 from the germline V gene are SQVTM and ANQGSEA. The CDR3 extends over 14 amino acids. V lost 7 bases, J lost 1 base, and 8 bases stayed unmatched. The CDR3 loop is CSAPRTGKNTEAFF. DNA of the CDR3: TGCAGCGCCCCGCGGACAGGGAAGAACACTGAAGCTTTCTTT.

The chain couples TRBV2 to TRBJ1-2; 8 bases line up with TRBD1. The CDR3 covers 15 residues. The V and J ends lost 6 bases and 3 bases, in that order; junction bases with no gene match: 9. Germline CDR1 and CDR2: SNHLY and FYNNEI. CDR3 loop: CASSSQGARDYGYTF. The CDR3 nucleotides read TGTGCCAGCAGCAGCCAGGGGGCGCGGGACTATGGCTACACCTTC.

The chain is built from TRBV11-3 and TRBJ2-7; 9 nucleotides match TRBD2. CDR1 is SGHNT and CDR2 is YENEEA in the germline V gene. V was clipped by 3 bases and J by 5 bases; unmatched bases: 8. This CDR3 contains 15 residues. For the CDR3, the DNA is TGTGCCAGCAGCTTCATAGTAGCGGGGGTCGACGAGCAGTACTTC. This translates into CASSFIVAGVDEQYF.

The rearrangement links TRBV9 to TRBJ1-2; 9 bases map to TRBD1. This CDR3 has 15 amino acids. Germline-derived CDR1 and CDR2 are SGDLS and YYNGEE. V trimming: 4 bases; J trimming: 2 bases; junction bases outside the gene matches: 6. In DNA, the CDR3 is TGTGCCAGCAGCCCGCAAGGGACAGGGAACTATGGCTACACCTTC. It is translated as CASSPQGTGNYGYTF. Supplemented by reference TRBV9 and TRBJ1-2, the full variable domain reads DSGVTQTPKHLITATGQRVTLRCSPRSGDLSVYWYQQSLDQGLQFLIQYYNGEERAKGNILERFSAQQFPDLHSELNLSSLELGDSALYFCASSPQGTGNYGYTFGSGTRLTVV.

The V gene is TRBV2, the J gene TRBJ1-6; no firm D call. Germline V gene sequence: CDR1 SNHLY, CDR2 FYNNEI. The CDR3 extends over 14 amino acids. Trimming took off 5 bases at V and 8 bases at J, with 13 bases between the two ends. As DNA, the CDR3 is TGTGCCAGCAGTAGGACCCGAAATGATTCACCCCTCCACTTT. Protein sequence: CASSRTRNDSPLHF.

The chain recombines TRBV4-1 with TRBJ1-2, with D unclear. V was pared by 1 base and J by 3 bases, with 12 bases between. Per germline, CDR1 MGHRA and CDR2 YSYEKL. The CDR3 length is 15 residues. The DNA of the CDR3 is TGCGCCAGCAGCCAAGGTCATGTGAGCTACTATGGCTACACCTTC. Protein product: CASSQGHVSYYGYTF.

Many counts were recorded for this clone. The chain couples TRBV5-6 to TRBJ2-7; D gene ambiguous. The CDR3 has 15 amino acids. Germline CDR1 reads SGHDT; CDR2 reads YYEEEE. Trimming removed 0 bases at V and 0 bases at J, with 10 bases between. CDR3 protein: CASSLALRYSYEQYF. The CDR3 DNA reads TGTGCCAGCAGCTTGGCCCTTCGTTACTCCTACGAGCAGTACTTC.

This clone was counted between two and nine times. The chain recombines TRBV29-1 with TRBJ2-5; D is undetermined. CDR1 and CDR2 (germline): SQVTM, ANQGSEA. V was clipped by 4 bases and J by 5 bases, with 17 bases between them. CDR3 size: 14 residues. The CDR3 is CSVGLRQRRETQYF. DNA of the CDR3: TGCAGCGTTGGTCTGAGACAAAGAAGGGAGACCCAGTACTTC.

The sample holds a few counts of this clone. The chain employs TRBV29-1 and TRBJ1-1; D call uncertain. The CDR3 covers 14 residues. The germline V gene encodes CDR1 SQVTM and CDR2 ANQGSEA. V lost 4 bases, J lost 3 bases, and 15 bases lay in between. CDR3 DNA sequence: TGCAGCGTTGCCAGGATGGGTGTTGACACTGAAGCTTTCTTT. Its translation is CSVARMGVDTEAFF. Complete variable domain (other parts from reference TRBV29-1 and TRBJ1-1): SAVISQKPSRDICQRGTSLTIQCQVDSQVTMMFWYRQQPGQSLTLIATANQGSEATYESGFVIDKFPISRPNLTFSTLTVSNMSPEDSSIYLCSVARMGVDTEAFFGQGTRLTVV.

The chain has TRBV7-3 and TRBJ2-2, with 8 nucleotides matching TRBD1. Per germline, CDR1 SGHTA and CDR2 FQGTGA. The V and J ends lost 4 bases and 7 bases, in that order; junction bases with no gene match: 2. There are 13 residues in the CDR3. The CDR3 sequence: CASSSQGDGELFF. In DNA, the CDR3 is TGTGCCAGCAGCTCACAGGGGGACGGGGAGCTGTTTTTT.

The CDR3 nucleotides are TGTGCCAGCAGCTTAGTAGCCCAGGCGGGTAATGAAAAACTGTTTTTT. This encodes CASSLVAQAGNEKLFF. The chain is built from TRBV7-9 and TRBJ1-4; D is ambiguous. Trimming pared 1 base from V and 4 bases from J, leaving 13 bases between. CDR3 length equals 16 residues. Germline V lookup: CDR1 SEHNR, CDR2 FQNEAQ (reference sequence).

This clone was detected only once. This rearrangement joins TRBV5-6 to TRBJ2-7; unclear D gene. This CDR3 has 13 amino acids. The V gene lost 0 bases and the J gene lost 3 bases, with 7 bases spanning the gap. The germline gives CDR1 SGHDT, CDR2 YYEEEE. The CDR3 loop reads CASSLAISYEQYF. CDR3 in DNA: TGTGCCAGCAGCTTGGCCATCAGCTACGAGCAGTACTTC.

CDR3 region: CAWSRGPKGNQPQHF. The CDR3 bases are TGTGCCTGGAGCCGGGGGCCAAAAGGCAATCAGCCCCAGCATTTT. The V gene is TRBV30, the J gene TRBJ1-5; tentative D call: TRBD1 (6 bases). V dropped 3 bases and J dropped 2 bases, with 14 bases sitting between them. Per germline, CDR1 GTSNPN and CDR2 SVGIG (reference sequence). The CDR3 sequence is 15 residues long.

This chain connects TRBV6-1 to TRBJ1-5; a possible D gene is TRBD1 (6 bases). The V gene lost 6 bases and the J gene lost 4 bases, with 10 bases spanning the gap. CDR3 length equals 13 residues. The germline CDR1 and CDR2 sequences are MNHNS and SASEGT. CDR3 nucleotide sequence: TGTGCCAGCAGAGATACAGGGAATCAGCCCCAGCATTTT. This translates into CASRDTGNQPQHF.

The chain is built from TRBV28 and TRBJ1-2; TRBD1 aligns across 10 bases. CDR3 length equals 16 residues. CDR1 is MDHEN, CDR2 SYDVKM, per germline. The V segment lost 7 bases and the J segment 8 bases; nucleotides outside the gene matches: 16. The CDR3 region has the DNA TGTGCCAGCAACGGGGTGACGGGACAGGGGTTCAAGGGCTACACCTTC. Amino acids: CASNGVTGQGFKGYTF.

The rearrangement links TRBV25-1 to TRBJ2-3, with 8 bases that match TRBD1. V dropped 1 base and J dropped 4; count of bases not matched to a gene: 4. The CDR3 extends over 15 amino acids. Germline CDR1 is MGHDK and CDR2 is SYGVNS. The DNA of the CDR3 is TGTGCCAGCAGTGAATTCAGGGGGCGAGCAGATACGCAGTATTTT. Its protein is CASSEFRGRADTQYF. Complete variable domain (other parts from reference TRBV25-1 and TRBJ2-3): EADIYQTPRYLVIGTGKKITLECSQTMGHDKMYWYQQDPGMELHLIHYSYGVNSTEKGDLSSESTVSRIRTEHFPLTLESARPSHTSQYLCASSEFRGRADTQYFGPGTRLTVL.

The V gene is TRBV27, the J gene TRBJ1-5; D ambiguous. Germline-derived CDR1 and CDR2 are MNHEY and SMNVEV (reference sequence). This CDR3 is built from 12 residues. V shed 3 bases and J shed 2 bases, with 2 bases lying between them. The CDR3 spells CASSFRNQPQHF. The CDR3 region has the DNA TGTGCCAGCAGTTTCCGCAATCAGCCCCAGCATTTT.

This sequence joins TRBV2 and TRBJ1-1; maybe TRBD1 (5 bases). The germline V and J ends were trimmed by 9 bases and 11 bases, with 7 bases remaining between them. The CDR3 sequence is 8 residues long. CDR1 SNHLY and CDR2 FYNNEI come from the germline V gene. The CDR3 nucleotides read TGTGCCAGGACAGAGGCTTTCTTT. Its translation: CARTEAFF. Together with reference TRBV2 and TRBJ1-1, the CDR3 gives the full variable domain: EPEVTQTPSHQVTQMGQEVILRCVPISNHLYFYWYRQILGQKVEFLVSFYNNEISEKSEIFDDQFSVERPDGSNFTLKIRSTKLEDSAMYFCARTEAFFGQGTRLTVV.

This clone was observed a handful of times. The rearrangement joins TRBV7-9 to TRBJ1-2, with 9 bases that match TRBD1. V was clipped by 6 bases and J by 7 bases; unmatched bases: 12. This CDR3 contains 15 residues. The germline V gene has CDR1 SEHNR and CDR2 FQNEAQ (reference sequence). CDR3 DNA: TGTGCCAGCAGACCCGACAGGGGGAGGATAGGTGGCTACACCTTC. Encoded protein: CASRPDRGRIGGYTF.

This clone was detected a few times. V and J are TRBV5-1 and TRBJ1-2; possible D gene TRBD1, 6 bases. Germline CDR1 is SGHRS and CDR2 is YFSETQ. The CDR3 has 15 residues. With 4 bases removed from V and 5 bases from J, the gap between germline ends came to 18 bases. The CDR3, as DNA: TGCGCCAGCAGCGCGGGGGACACGTCTCCTTATGGCTACACCTTC. This gives the protein CASSAGDTSPYGYTF.

This rearrangement joins TRBV5-1 to TRBJ2-6; a weak D match, TRBD1 (5 bases). V lost 0 bases and J 4 bases, leaving 11 bases between the germline ends. CDR1 and CDR2 from the germline V gene are SGHRS and YFSETQ. The CDR3 spans 16 residues. CDR3 loop: CASSLVQGAGANVLTF. CDR3 sequence (DNA): TGCGCCAGCAGCTTGGTTCAGGGTGCCGGGGCCAACGTCCTGACTTTC.

This clone was seen only a few times. J is TRBJ2-2 and V is TRBV9, with TRBD1 matching 8 bases. The CDR3 contains 16 residues. V lost 3 bases to trimming and J lost 5 bases; unmatched junction nucleotides: 9. Germline lookup yields CDR1 SGDLS and CDR2 YYNGEE. The DNA for the CDR3 is TGTGCCAGCAGCGCGGGACAGGTCCAAGTTACCGGGGAGCTGTTTTTT. Encoded protein: CASSAGQVQVTGELFF.